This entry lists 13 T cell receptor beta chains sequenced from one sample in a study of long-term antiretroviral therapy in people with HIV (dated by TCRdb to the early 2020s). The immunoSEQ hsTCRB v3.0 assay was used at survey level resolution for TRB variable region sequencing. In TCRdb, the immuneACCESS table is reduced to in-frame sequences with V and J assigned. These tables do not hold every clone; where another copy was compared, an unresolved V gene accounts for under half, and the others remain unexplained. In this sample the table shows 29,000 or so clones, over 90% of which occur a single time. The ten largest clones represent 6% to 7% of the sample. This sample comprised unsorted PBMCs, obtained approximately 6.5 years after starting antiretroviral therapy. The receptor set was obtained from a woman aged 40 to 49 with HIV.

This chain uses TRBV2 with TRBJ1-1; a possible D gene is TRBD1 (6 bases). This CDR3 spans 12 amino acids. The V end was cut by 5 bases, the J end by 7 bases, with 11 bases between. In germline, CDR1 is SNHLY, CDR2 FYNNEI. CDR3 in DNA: TGTGCCAGCAGTTGGACAGCTTATGAAGCTTTCTTT. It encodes CASSWTAYEAFF.

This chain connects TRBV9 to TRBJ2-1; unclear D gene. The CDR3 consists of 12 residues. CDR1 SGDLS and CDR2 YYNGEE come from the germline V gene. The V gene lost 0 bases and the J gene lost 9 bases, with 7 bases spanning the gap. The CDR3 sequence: CASSVAGFEQFF. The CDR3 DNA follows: TGTGCCAGCAGCGTAGCTGGTTTTGAGCAGTTCTTC.

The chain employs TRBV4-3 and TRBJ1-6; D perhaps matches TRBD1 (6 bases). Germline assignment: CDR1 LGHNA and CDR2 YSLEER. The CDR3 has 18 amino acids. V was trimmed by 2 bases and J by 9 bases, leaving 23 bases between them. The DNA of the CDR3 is TGCGCCAGCAGCCAAATGGTGAATGTAGGAGGGGGTATTTCACCCCTCCACTTT. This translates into CASSQMVNVGGGISPLHF.

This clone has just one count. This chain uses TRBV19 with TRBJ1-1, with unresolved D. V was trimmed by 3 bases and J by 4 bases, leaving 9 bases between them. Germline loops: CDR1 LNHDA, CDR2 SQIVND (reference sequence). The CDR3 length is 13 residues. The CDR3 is CASSIQVGTEAFF. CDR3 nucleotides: TGTGCCAGTAGTATTCAGGTCGGCACTGAAGCTTTCTTT. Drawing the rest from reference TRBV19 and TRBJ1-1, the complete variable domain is DGGITQSPKYLFRKEGQNVTLSCEQNLNHDAMYWYRQDPGQGLRLIYYSQIVNDFQKGDIAEGYSVSREKKESFPLTVTSAQKNPTAFYLCASSIQVGTEAFFGQGTRLTVV.

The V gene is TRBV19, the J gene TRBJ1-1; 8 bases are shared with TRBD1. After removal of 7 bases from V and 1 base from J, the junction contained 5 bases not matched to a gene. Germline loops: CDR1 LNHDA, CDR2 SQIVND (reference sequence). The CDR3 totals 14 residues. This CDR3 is CASKRDRGNTEAFF. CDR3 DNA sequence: TGTGCCAGTAAACGAGACAGGGGGAACACTGAAGCTTTCTTT.

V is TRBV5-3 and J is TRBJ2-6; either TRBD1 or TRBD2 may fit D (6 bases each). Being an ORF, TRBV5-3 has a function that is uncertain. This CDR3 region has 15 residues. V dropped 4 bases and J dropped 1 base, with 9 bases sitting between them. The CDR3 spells CARSKGGSGANVLTF. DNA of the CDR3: TGTGCCAGAAGCAAGGGGGGATCTGGGGCCAACGTCCTGACTTTC.

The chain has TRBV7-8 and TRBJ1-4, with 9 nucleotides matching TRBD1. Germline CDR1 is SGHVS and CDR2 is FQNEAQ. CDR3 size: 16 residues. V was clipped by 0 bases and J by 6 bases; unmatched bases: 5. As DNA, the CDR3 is TGTGCCAGCAGCTTAGCAGGGGGACAGGGCTATGAAAAACTGTTTTTT. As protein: CASSLAGGQGYEKLFF.

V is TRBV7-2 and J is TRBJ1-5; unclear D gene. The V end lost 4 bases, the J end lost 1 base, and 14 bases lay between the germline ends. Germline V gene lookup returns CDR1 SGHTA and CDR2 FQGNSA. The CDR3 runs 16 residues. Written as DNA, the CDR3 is TGTGCCAGCAGCTCCCGACCGGTCGGGAGCAATCAGCCCCAGCATTTT. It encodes CASSSRPVGSNQPQHF.

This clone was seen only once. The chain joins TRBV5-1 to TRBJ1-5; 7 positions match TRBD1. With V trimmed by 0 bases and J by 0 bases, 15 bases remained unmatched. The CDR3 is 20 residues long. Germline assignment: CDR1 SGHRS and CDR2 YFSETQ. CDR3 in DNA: TGCGCCAGCAGCTTGGTAGTCGAGACAAGGGGACAGATTAGCAATCAGCCCCAGCATTTT. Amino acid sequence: CASSLVVETRGQISNQPQHF. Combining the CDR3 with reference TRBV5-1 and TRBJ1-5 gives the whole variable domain KAGVTQTPRYLIKTRGQQVTLSCSPISGHRSVSWYQQTPGQGLQFLFEYFSETQRNKGNFPGRFSGRQFSNSRSEMNVSTLELGDSALYLCASSLVVETRGQISNQPQHFGDGTRLSIL.

Here the CDR3 DNA reads TGTGCCTCAGTAGAAGGGGGCAGGGCCGCTGGAAACACCATATATTTT. It translates to CASVEGGRAAGNTIYF. This chain uses TRBV19 with TRBJ1-3, with TRBD1 identical over 7 bases. CDR1 and CDR2 (germline): LNHDA, SQIVND (reference sequence). After removal of 11 bases from V and 2 bases from J, the junction contained 15 bases not matched to a gene. The CDR3 runs 16 residues. The whole variable domain, remainder taken from reference TRBV19 and TRBJ1-3, is DGGITQSPKYLFRKEGQNVTLSCEQNLNHDAMYWYRQDPGQGLRLIYYSQIVNDFQKGDIAEGYSVSREKKESFPLTVTSAQKNPTAFYLCASVEGGRAAGNTIYFGEGSWLTVV.

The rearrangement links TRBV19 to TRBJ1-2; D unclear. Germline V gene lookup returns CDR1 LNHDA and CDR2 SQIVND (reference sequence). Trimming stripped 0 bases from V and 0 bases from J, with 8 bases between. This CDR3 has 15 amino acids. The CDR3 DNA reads TGTGCCAGTAGTATAGAGGGGTCACCTAACTATGGCTACACCTTC. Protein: CASSIEGSPNYGYTF.

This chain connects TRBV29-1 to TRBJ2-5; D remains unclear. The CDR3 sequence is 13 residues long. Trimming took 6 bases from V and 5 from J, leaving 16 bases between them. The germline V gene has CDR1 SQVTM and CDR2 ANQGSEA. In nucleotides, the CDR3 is TGCAGCGTGGACCCTGGGTCCGGGGAGACCCAGTACTTC. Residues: CSVDPGSGETQYF.

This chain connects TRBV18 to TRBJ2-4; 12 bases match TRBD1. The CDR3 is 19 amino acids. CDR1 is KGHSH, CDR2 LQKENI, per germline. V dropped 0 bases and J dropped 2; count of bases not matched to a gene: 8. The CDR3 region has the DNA TGTGCCAGCTCACCACCGGGACAGGGGGCCGCTGCCACCAAAAACATTCAGTACTTC. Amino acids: CASSPPGQGAAATKNIQYF.